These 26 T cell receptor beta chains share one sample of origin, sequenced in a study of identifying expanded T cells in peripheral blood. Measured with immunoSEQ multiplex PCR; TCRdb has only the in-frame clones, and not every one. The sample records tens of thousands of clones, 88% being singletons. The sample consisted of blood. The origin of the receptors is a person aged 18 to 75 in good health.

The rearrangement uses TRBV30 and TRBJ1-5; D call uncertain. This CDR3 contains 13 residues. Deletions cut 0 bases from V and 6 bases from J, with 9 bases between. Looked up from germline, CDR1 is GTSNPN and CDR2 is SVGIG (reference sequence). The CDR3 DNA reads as TGTGCCTGGAGTGTATTAGCCGGTCAGCCCCAGCATTTT. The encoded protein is CAWSVLAGQPQHF.

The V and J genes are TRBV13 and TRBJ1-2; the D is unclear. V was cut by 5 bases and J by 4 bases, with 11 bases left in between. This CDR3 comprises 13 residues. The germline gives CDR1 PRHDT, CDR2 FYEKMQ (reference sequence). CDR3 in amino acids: CASSRPQVYGYTF. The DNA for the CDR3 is TGTGCCAGCAGCAGGCCGCAGGTCTATGGCTACACCTTC. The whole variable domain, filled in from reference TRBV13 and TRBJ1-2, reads AAGVIQSPRHLIKEKRETATLKCYPIPRHDTVYWYQQGPGQDPQFLISFYEKMQSDKGSIPDRFSAQQFSDYHSELNMSSLELGDSALYFCASSRPQVYGYTFGSGTRLTVV.

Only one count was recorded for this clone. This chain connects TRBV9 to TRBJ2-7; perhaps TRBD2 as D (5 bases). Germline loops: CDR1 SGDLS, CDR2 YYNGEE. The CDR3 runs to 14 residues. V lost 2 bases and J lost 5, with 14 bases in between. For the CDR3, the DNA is TGTGCCAGCAGCGTGGGATTCCATAGCGACGAGCAGTACTTC. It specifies CASSVGFHSDEQYF.

The CDR3 nucleotides read TGTGCCAGCAGGGGAAGCTCCTACGAGCAGTACTTC. Protein sequence: CASRGSSYEQYF. The chain is built from TRBV11-2 and TRBJ2-7; no definite D call. The CDR3 is 12 residues long. Trimming pared 6 bases from V and 0 bases from J, leaving 6 bases between. Germline CDR1 is SGHAT and CDR2 is FQNNGV.

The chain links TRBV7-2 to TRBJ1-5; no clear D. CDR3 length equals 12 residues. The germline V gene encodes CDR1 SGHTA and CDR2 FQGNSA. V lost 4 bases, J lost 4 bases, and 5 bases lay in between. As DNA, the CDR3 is TGTGCCAGCAGCTCACCTAATCAGCCCCAGCATTTT. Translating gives CASSSPNQPQHF.

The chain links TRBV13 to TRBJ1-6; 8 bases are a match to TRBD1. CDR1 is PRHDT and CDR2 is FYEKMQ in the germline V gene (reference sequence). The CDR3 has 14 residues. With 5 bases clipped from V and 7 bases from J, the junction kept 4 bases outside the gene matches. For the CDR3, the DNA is TGTGCCAGCAGCGCCCGGACAGGGAATTCACCCCTCCACTTT. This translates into CASSARTGNSPLHF. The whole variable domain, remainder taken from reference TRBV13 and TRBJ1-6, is AAGVIQSPRHLIKEKRETATLKCYPIPRHDTVYWYQQGPGQDPQFLISFYEKMQSDKGSIPDRFSAQQFSDYHSELNMSSLELGDSALYFCASSARTGNSPLHFGNGTRLTVT.

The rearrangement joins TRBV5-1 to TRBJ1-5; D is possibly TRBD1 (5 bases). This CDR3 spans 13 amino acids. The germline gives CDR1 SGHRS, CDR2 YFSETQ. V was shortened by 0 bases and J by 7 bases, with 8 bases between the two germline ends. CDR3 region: CASSLEGMQPQHF. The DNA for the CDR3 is TGCGCCAGCAGCTTGGAGGGGATGCAGCCCCAGCATTTT.

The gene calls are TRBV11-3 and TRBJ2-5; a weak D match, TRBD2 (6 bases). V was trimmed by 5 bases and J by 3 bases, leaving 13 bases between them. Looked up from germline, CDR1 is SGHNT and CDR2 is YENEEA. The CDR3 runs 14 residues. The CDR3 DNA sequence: TGTGCCAGCAGCCGCCCGGGACTTAAAGAGACCCAGTACTTC. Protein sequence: CASSRPGLKETQYF.

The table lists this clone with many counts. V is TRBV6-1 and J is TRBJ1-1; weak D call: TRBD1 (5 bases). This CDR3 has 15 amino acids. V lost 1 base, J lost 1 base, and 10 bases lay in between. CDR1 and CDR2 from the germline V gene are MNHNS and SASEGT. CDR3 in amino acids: CASSEEDGGNTEAFF. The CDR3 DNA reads TGTGCCAGCAGTGAAGAGGACGGGGGGAACACTGAAGCTTTCTTT.

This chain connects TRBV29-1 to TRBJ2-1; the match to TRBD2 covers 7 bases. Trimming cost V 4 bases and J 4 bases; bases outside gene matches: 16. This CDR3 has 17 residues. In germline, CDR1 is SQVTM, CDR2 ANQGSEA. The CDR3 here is CSVGRPAGVSFYNEQFF. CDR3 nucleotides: TGCAGCGTTGGTCGGCCTGCGGGAGTTTCCTTTTACAATGAGCAGTTCTTC.

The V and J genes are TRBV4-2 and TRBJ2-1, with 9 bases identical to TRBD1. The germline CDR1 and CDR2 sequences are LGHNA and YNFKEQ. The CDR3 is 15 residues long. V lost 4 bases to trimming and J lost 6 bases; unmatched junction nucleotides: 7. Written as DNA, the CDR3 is TGTGCCAGCAGCCCCAGGGGACAGGGCCTCAATGAGCAGTTCTTC. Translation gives CASSPRGQGLNEQFF.

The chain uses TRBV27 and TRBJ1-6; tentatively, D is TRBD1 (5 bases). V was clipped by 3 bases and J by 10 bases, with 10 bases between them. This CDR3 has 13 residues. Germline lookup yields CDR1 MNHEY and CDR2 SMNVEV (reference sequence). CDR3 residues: CASSFRGWSPLHF. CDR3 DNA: TGTGCCAGCAGTTTCCGGGGCTGGTCACCCCTCCACTTT.

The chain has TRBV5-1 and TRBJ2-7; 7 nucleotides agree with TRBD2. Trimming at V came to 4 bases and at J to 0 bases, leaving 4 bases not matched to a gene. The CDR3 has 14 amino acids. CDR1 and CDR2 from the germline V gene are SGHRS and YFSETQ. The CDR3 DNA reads TGCGCCAGCAGCAGTCTAGCGGACTCCTACGAGCAGTACTTC. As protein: CASSSLADSYEQYF.

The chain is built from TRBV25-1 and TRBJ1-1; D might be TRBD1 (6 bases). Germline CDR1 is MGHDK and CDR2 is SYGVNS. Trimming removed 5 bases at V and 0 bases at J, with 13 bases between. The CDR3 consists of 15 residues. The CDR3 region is CASSSRTVLNTEAFF. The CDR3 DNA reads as TGTGCCAGCAGTTCTCGGACAGTATTGAACACTGAAGCTTTCTTT.

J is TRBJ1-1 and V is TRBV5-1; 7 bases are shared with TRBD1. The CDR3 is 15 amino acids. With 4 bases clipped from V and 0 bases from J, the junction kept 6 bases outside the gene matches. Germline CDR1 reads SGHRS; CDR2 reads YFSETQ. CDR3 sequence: CASSPRQGLNTEAFF. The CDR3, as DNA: TGCGCCAGCAGCCCTAGACAGGGCCTGAACACTGAAGCTTTCTTT.

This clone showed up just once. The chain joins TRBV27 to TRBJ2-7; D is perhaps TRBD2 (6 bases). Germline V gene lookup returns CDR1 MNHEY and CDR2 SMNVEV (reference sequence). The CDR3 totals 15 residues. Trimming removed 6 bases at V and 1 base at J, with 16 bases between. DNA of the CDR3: TGTGCCAGCAGGAGCACCGGGGGTAGGTCCTACGAGCAGTACTTC. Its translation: CASRSTGGRSYEQYF.

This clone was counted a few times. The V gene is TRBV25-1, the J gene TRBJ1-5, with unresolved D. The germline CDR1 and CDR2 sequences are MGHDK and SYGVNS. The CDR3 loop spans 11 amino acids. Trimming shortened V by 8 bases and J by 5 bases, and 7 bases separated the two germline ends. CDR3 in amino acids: CASGAYQPQHF. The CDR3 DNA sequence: TGTGCCAGCGGAGCTTATCAGCCCCAGCATTTT.

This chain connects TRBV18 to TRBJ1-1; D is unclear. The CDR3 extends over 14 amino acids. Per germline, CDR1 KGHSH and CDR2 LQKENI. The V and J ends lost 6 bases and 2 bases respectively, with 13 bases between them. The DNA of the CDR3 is TGTGCCAGCTCCCTCTTTCCCCTTAACACTGAAGCTTTCTTT. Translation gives CASSLFPLNTEAFF.

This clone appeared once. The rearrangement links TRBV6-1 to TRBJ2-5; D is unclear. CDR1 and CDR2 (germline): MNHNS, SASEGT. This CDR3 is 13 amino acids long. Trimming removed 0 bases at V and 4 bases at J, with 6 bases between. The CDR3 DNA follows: TGTGCCAGCAGTGAAGCGCTTCGAGAGACCCAGTACTTC. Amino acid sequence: CASSEALRETQYF.

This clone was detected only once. The CDR3 DNA reads as TGTGCCAGCAGTACAGGGGGGCGCCGCTGGAATGAAAAACTGTTTTTT. Translated: CASSTGGRRWNEKLFF. V is TRBV7-2 and J is TRBJ1-4; 8 positions match TRBD1. The V segment lost 6 bases and the J segment 5 bases; nucleotides outside the gene matches: 11. In germline, CDR1 is SGHTA, CDR2 FQGNSA. This CDR3 is 16 amino acids long.

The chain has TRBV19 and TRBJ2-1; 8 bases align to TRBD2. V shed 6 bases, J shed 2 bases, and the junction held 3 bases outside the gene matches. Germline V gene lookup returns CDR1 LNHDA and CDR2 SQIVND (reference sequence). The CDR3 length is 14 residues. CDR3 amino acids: CASRRAGAYNEQFF. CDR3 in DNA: TGTGCCAGTAGGAGAGCGGGAGCCTACAATGAGCAGTTCTTC. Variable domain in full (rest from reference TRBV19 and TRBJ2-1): DGGITQSPKYLFRKEGQNVTLSCEQNLNHDAMYWYRQDPGQGLRLIYYSQIVNDFQKGDIAEGYSVSREKKESFPLTVTSAQKNPTAFYLCASRRAGAYNEQFFGPGTRLTVL.

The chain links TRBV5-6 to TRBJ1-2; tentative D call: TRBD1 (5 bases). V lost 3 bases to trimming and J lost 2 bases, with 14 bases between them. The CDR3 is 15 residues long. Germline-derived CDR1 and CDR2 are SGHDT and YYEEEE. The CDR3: CASSSRDGDNYGYTF. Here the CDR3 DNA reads TGTGCCAGCAGCTCCAGGGACGGTGACAACTATGGCTACACCTTC.

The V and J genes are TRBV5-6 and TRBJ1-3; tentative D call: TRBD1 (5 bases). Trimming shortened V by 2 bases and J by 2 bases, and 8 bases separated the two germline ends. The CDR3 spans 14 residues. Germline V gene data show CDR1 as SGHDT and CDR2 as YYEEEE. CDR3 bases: TGTGCCAGCAGCTTTTCAGGGACTGGAAACACCATATATTTT. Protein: CASSFSGTGNTIYF.

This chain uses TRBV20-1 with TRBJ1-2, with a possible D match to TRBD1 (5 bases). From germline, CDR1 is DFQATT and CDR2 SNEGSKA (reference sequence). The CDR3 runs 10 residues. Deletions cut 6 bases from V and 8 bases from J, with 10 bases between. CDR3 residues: CSARTSGYTF. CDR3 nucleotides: TGCAGTGCCCGGACATCAGGCTACACCTTC.

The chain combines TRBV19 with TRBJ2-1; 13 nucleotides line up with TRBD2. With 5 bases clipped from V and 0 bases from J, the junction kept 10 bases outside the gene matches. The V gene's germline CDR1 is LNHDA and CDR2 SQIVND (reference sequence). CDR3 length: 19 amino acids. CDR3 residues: CASSPQGTSGVSSYNEQFF. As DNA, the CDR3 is TGTGCCAGTAGTCCCCAAGGGACTAGCGGGGTTAGCTCCTACAATGAGCAGTTCTTC.

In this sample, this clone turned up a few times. The CDR3 protein is CASTLTGDQPQHF. CDR3 sequence (DNA): TGTGCCAGCACACTGACAGGGGATCAGCCCCAGCATTTT. The chain links TRBV6-1 to TRBJ1-5, with 8 bases matching TRBD1. CDR3 length equals 13 residues. The germline CDR1 and CDR2 sequences are MNHNS and SASEGT. V lost 7 bases, J lost 5 bases, and 4 bases stayed unmatched.